The sequence of this T cell receptor (beta chain) was determined in a study of chemoradiotherapy in HPV16-positive cancers. Study in general: Two HPV16-positive patients' cells yielded candidate HPV-specific clones and common motifs. Findings and caveats of the study: The functional HPV-specific definition rests on just a couple of HPV16-positive patients. Better recurrence-free survival went with HPV-responsive T-cell expansion in HPV16-positive patients.

CDR1 and CDR2 from the germline V gene are MNHNS and SASEGT. J lost 3 bases, V lost 1 base, and 6 bases had no gene match. The CDR3 has 17 residues. Repertoires were sampled repeatedly during chemoradiotherapy. For this clone: Its matching antigen is unknown.

The table came from immunoSEQ multiplex PCR; TCRdb's copy has only in-frame clones and leaves some out. The sample contains 25,000 to 35,000 clones, about 87% of which appear only once. The specimen was blood, collected from a patient who underwent chemoradiotherapy. The rearrangement links TRBV6-1 to TRBJ1-5; 10 bases map to TRBD1. This clonotype originated in a human donor with HPV-associated anogenital cancer. CDR3 bases: TGTGCCAGCAGTGAAGGACCGGGACAGGGGAACAATCAGCCCCAGCATTTT. This codes for CASSEGPGQGNNQPQHF.